This T cell receptor beta chain is from a study of CD8+ T cells in alopecia areata. Whole-study context: Treated patients were scored for severity by percent of scalp affected.

Overall study findings and caveats: Scalp clonality decreased significantly with tofacitinib, and so did expanded CD8+ clones among the top 100. Persistence during tofacitinib was seen for many expanded lesional clones in scalp and blood.

The treatment: oral pan-JAK inhibitor, 5-10 mg twice daily. This CDR3 spans 16 amino acids. V gave up 7 bases and J gave up 4 bases; unmatched junction bases: 10. Germline loops: CDR1 MNHEY, CDR2 SMNVEV (reference sequence). This clone was picked up one time. Its antigen is not identified. Reverse transcription of extracted RNA yielded cDNA, which provided the sequencing template. Repertoires were generated with immunoSEQ multiplex PCR, while TCRdb's copy carries only in-frame clones and drops some. There are more than 200,000 clones in the sample; around 65% occur only once, and around 4.2% lies in the top ten.

The specimen comprised CD4+ T cells sorted from blood, sampled at week 4, from a patient treated with tofacitinib. The TCR was taken from a human donor with alopecia areata. The rearrangement joins TRBV27 to TRBJ2-1; 10 bases fit TRBD1. DNA for the CDR3: TGTGCCAGCACCCCGTGGATGGGACAGGGGTACAATGAGCAGTTCTTC. Translation: CASTPWMGQGYNEQFF.